Listed here is a single T cell receptor beta chain. The antigen remains unidentified. This sample was taken from a study of lymphopenia after photon versus proton radiotherapy. General observations from the study: In patients who died, overall survival fell as post-nadir TCR diversity dropped more. After the lymphocyte nadir, photon-treated repertoires showed oligoclonal expansion, especially of CD8+ Temra cells. Survival link was tested only in deceased patients; proton benefit remains a possibility. Photon-treated patients lost naive T cells and TCR diversity; proton-treated stayed stable.

Only in-frame clones appear in the TCRdb table, and some are missing; sequencing was by immunoSEQ multiplex PCR. The table includes tens of thousands of clones, 85% to 90% detected once. V was pared by 5 bases and J by 9 bases, with 10 bases of the junction left unmatched. Germline V lookup: CDR1 KGHSH, CDR2 LQKENI. This CDR3 comprises 16 residues. This sample comprised peripheral blood, obtained from a patient treated with proton-based radiotherapy. The TCR sequence derives from a woman in her sixties or seventies with cholangiocarcinoma. Some clones in this sample may be carry-over from other donors' samples. The chain links TRBV18 to TRBJ2-2, with 12 bases that match TRBD2. CDR3 sequence reads: CASSIQTSGSSRELFF. The CDR3 bases are TGTGCCAGCTCAATTCAGACTAGCGGGAGTTCCAGGGAGCTGTTTTTT.